One TCR beta chain is described in this entry. The record originates from a study of graft-versus-host responses after intestinal transplantation. As for the study in general: Recipients received multivisceral, liver-intestinal, or isolated intestinal transplants. Among the recipients, all got anti-thymocyte globulin induction and then tacrolimus and steroids for 2 to 3 years.

Method: immunoSEQ multiplex PCR; TCRdb's copy keeps in-frame clones and lacks some. Of about 43,000 clones in the sample, about 95% were seen once. V lost 4 bases, J lost 0 bases, and 6 bases lay in between. The CDR3 runs 13 residues. CDR1 SGHTA and CDR2 FQGNSA come from the germline V gene. Sequenced material: PBMCs, taken 335 days after intestinal transplant. The genes are TRBV7-2 and TRBJ1-2, with unresolved D. The TCR was taken from a human patient who received an intestinal transplant, so some T cells may come from the graft donor. CDR3 region: CASSSLANYGYTF. DNA of the CDR3: TGTGCCAGCAGCTCGTTAGCTAACTATGGCTACACCTTC. The full variable domain, in which reference TRBV7-2 and TRBJ1-2 provide the parts outside the CDR3, is GAGVSQSPSNKVTEKGKDVELRCDPISGHTALYWYRQSLGQGLEFLIYFQGNSAPDKSGLPSDRFSAERTGGSVSTLTIQRTQQEDSAVYLCASSSLANYGYTFGSGTRLTVV.